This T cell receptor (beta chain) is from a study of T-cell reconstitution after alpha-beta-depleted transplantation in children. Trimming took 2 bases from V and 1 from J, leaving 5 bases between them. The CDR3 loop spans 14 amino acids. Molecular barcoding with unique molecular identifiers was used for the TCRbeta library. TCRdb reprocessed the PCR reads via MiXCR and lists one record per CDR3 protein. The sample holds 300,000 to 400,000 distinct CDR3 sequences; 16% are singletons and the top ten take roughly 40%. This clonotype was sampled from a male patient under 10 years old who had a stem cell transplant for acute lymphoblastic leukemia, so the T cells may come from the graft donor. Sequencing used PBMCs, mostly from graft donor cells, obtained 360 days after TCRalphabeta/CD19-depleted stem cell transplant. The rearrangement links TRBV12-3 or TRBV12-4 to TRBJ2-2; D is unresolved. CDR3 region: CASSLLMNTGELFF. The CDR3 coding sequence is TGTGCCAGCAGTTTACTGATGAACACCGGGGAGCTGTTTTTT.